The entry that follows covers one TCR beta chain sequence. The ends were cut back, 4 bases at V and 2 bases at J, with 18 bases in the middle. In germline, CDR1 is MDHEN, CDR2 SYDVKM. This CDR3 is built from 16 residues. The assay was immunoSEQ multiplex PCR, and TCRdb's table has in-frame clones only and misses some. This table holds over a million clones, roughly 97% found once. This sample is drawn from a study of shared clonotypes between healthy human individuals. This clonotype originated in a young man in good health. The chain is built from TRBV28 and TRBJ2-7, with D possibly being TRBD2 (5 bases). Specimen: naive CD4+ T cells sorted from blood. Noted subset: CD45RA+ positively selected. CDR3 region: CASSSMWGSVAYEQYF. The CDR3 nucleotides read TGTGCCAGCAGTTCGATGTGGGGTAGCGTAGCCTACGAGCAGTACTTC. The full variable domain, in which reference TRBV28 and TRBJ2-7 provide the parts outside the CDR3, is DVKVTQSSRYLVKRTGEKVFLECVQDMDHENMFWYRQDPGLGLRLIYFSYDVKMKEKGDIPEGYSVSREKKERFSLILESASTNQTSMYLCASSSMWGSVAYEQYFGPGTRLTVT.